This TCR beta chain is drawn from a study of shared clonotypes between healthy human individuals. This CDR3 is built from 15 residues. The ends were cut back, 0 bases at V and 3 bases at J, with 12 bases in the middle. CDR1 is MNHNS and CDR2 is SASEGT in the germline V gene. Assay used: immunoSEQ multiplex PCR; TCRdb lists only in-frame clones, some missing. The table includes fewer than 2.5 million clones, over 85% detected once. The clonotype was recovered from a man aged 18 to 29 in good health. Some clones in this sample may be carry-over from other donors' samples. Sequencing used naive CD4+ T cells from PBMCs. The subset: CD45RA+ positively selected. This chain links TRBV6-1 with TRBJ2-7; unclear D gene. The CDR3 here is CASSEALGQDYEQYF. The DNA for the CDR3 is TGTGCCAGCAGTGAAGCGCTTGGGCAGGACTACGAGCAGTACTTC.